These 22 T cell receptor beta chains originate from one sample sequenced in a study of T cell responses to AZD1222 COVID-19 vaccine (dated by TCRdb to the early 2020s). The time point label for this specimen denotes: baseline before first vaccination. The library was obtained by the immunoSEQ multiplex PCR assay. Entries here come from immuneACCESS through TCRdb and include only in-frame sequences with V and J called. Some clones fail to appear in such tables; in the studies checked, an unresolved V gene covers under half of the shortfall, and the cause of the remainder is unknown. For this sample there are roughly 110,000 clones; approximately 86% appear just once. The ten top clones hold around 4.4% of the sample. The sequenced sample was peripheral blood, obtained on day 0 of AZD1222 vaccination. The receptor source for this set is an adult in good health.

The V call is TRBV6-2 or TRBV6-3, the J call TRBJ2-7; 11 nucleotides match TRBD1. V was clipped by 5 bases and J by 3 bases; unmatched bases: 9. CDR1 is MNHEY and CDR2 is SVGEGT in the germline V gene. This CDR3 contains 16 residues. CDR3 region: CASSQRGDRGFYEQYF. In nucleotides, the CDR3 is TGTGCCAGCAGTCAGAGGGGGGACAGGGGGTTCTACGAGCAGTACTTC.

This clone was counted only a few times. The V call is TRBV5-1, the J call TRBJ1-4; a possible D gene is TRBD1 (5 bases). Trimming shortened V by 0 bases and J by 1 base, and 13 bases separated the two germline ends. CDR1 is SGHRS, CDR2 YFSETQ, per germline. The CDR3 spans 17 residues. The CDR3 DNA sequence: TGCGCCAGCAGCTTGGGCGCAGGGCTGAGAACTAATGAAAAACTGTTTTTT. Its protein is CASSLGAGLRTNEKLFF.

The V gene is TRBV18, the J gene TRBJ2-1; TRBD2 matches at 7 bases. V was clipped by 0 bases and J by 6 bases; unmatched bases: 8. This CDR3 contains 16 residues. CDR1 is KGHSH and CDR2 is LQKENI in the germline V gene. The DNA of the CDR3 is TGTGCCAGCTCACCACCGCCGCGGGAGCCTTTCAATGAGCAGTTCTTC. It translates to CASSPPPREPFNEQFF. The full variable domain, completed using reference TRBV18 and TRBJ2-1, is NAGVMQNPRHLVRRRGQEARLRCSPMKGHSHVYWYRQLPEEGLKFMVYLQKENIIDESGMPKERFSAEFPKEGPSILRIQQVVRGDSAAYFCASSPPPREPFNEQFFGPGTRLTVL.

The chain carries TRBV27 and TRBJ1-5; 8 bases are shared with TRBD1. The CDR3 is 15 residues long. Trimming cost V 9 bases and J 0 bases; bases outside gene matches: 7. In germline, CDR1 is MNHEY, CDR2 SMNVEV (reference sequence). CDR3: CARTGDAYSNQPQHF. The CDR3 DNA sequence: TGTGCCAGGACAGGGGACGCCTATAGCAATCAGCCCCAGCATTTT.

V usage is TRBV9 and J usage is TRBJ1-1; tentative D call: TRBD1 (6 bases). CDR1 is SGDLS and CDR2 is YYNGEE in the germline V gene. The CDR3 is 16 residues long. Trimming stripped 0 bases from V and 4 bases from J, with 16 bases between. CDR3 DNA sequence: TGTGCCAGCAGCGTAGCGGCGGTCTTAGGGGGCACTGAAGCTTTCTTT. Translation: CASSVAAVLGGTEAFF.

V and J are TRBV4-1 and TRBJ1-1; D call uncertain. In germline, CDR1 is MGHRA, CDR2 YSYEKL. V lost 4 bases, J lost 12 bases, and 15 bases lay in between. The CDR3 sequence is 12 residues long. In DNA form, the CDR3 reads TGCGCCAGCAGCCCCGGAGGTTTGAATACTTTCTTT. Translated, it gives CASSPGGLNTFF.

J is TRBJ1-5 and V is TRBV7-2, with 10 bases that match TRBD1. The CDR3 runs 18 residues. CDR1 and CDR2 from the germline V gene are SGHTA and FQGNSA. Losses at the gene ends were 3 bases for V and 0 bases for J; bases not matched to a gene: 8. CDR3 sequence: CASSLTGGATGSNQPQHF. DNA of the CDR3: TGTGCCAGCAGCTTGACAGGGGGCGCGACGGGTAGCAATCAGCCCCAGCATTTT.

Here the CDR3 reads CASSLGDRPNEKLFF. The CDR3, as DNA: TGTGCCAGCAGCTTAGGGGACAGGCCTAATGAAAAACTGTTTTTT. The chain carries TRBV7-2 and TRBJ1-4, with 8 positions matching TRBD1. The CDR3 covers 15 residues. The V and J ends lost 1 base and 3 bases, in that order; junction bases with no gene match: 1. Germline-derived CDR1 and CDR2 are SGHTA and FQGNSA.

The J gene is TRBJ2-7, the V gene TRBV2; 8 positions match TRBD1. This CDR3 has 14 amino acids. Germline CDR1 is SNHLY and CDR2 is FYNNEI. V dropped 6 bases and J dropped 2; count of bases not matched to a gene: 6. This CDR3 reads CASRIDRGPYEQYF. CDR3 DNA sequence: TGTGCCAGCAGGATTGACAGGGGCCCCTACGAGCAGTACTTC.

The chain uses TRBV18 and TRBJ1-6, with 9 bases that match TRBD1. Unmatched junction bases numbered 5, after V lost 4 bases and J lost 4 bases. The germline gives CDR1 KGHSH, CDR2 LQKENI. This CDR3 contains 16 residues. The CDR3 sequence is CASSHSGTGYNSPLHF. The CDR3 DNA reads TGTGCCAGCTCACACTCCGGGACAGGGTATAATTCACCCCTCCACTTT.

The V call is TRBV24-1, the J call TRBJ2-1, with 9 nucleotides matching TRBD2. This CDR3 has 13 amino acids. The germline gives CDR1 KGHDR, CDR2 SFDVKD. Trimming cost V 9 bases and J 5 bases; bases outside gene matches: 4. CDR3 sequence: CATLAGDNNEQFF. CDR3 nucleotides: TGTGCCACCTTAGCGGGGGATAACAATGAGCAGTTCTTC.

V usage is TRBV10-3 and J usage is TRBJ2-1; the D is unclear. Germline assignment: CDR1 ENHRY and CDR2 SYGVKD. V was cut by 7 bases and J by 5 bases, with 9 bases left in between. CDR3 length: 12 residues. DNA of the CDR3: TGTGCCATCACAGCGCCAAACAATGAGCAGTTCTTC. Protein sequence: CAITAPNNEQFF.

This sequence joins TRBV19 and TRBJ1-2; 8 bases are a match to TRBD1. This CDR3 region has 17 residues. The germline gives CDR1 LNHDA, CDR2 SQIVND (reference sequence). V shed 3 bases and J 4 bases; nucleotides not matched to a gene: 13. CDR3 bases: TGTGCCAGTAGTATTGTGCCAGGGGGCGGACTTATCTATGGCTACACCTTC. Amino acids: CASSIVPGGGLIYGYTF.

Only a few counts were recorded for this clone. The rearrangement links TRBV7-9 to TRBJ1-6, with 7 bases matching TRBD1. This CDR3 is built from 14 residues. The J segment lost 7 bases and the V segment lost 4 bases, leaving 4 bases of the junction unmatched. Germline values: CDR1 SEHNR, CDR2 FQNEAQ (reference sequence). The CDR3 nucleotides read TGTGCCAGCAGCTACGGGACAGCCAATTCACCCCTCCACTTT. It codes for CASSYGTANSPLHF.

V is TRBV3-1 (or the pseudogene TRBV3-2) and J is TRBJ1-5, with D unclear. This CDR3 spans 18 amino acids. From germline, CDR1 is LGHDT and CDR2 YNNKEL (reference sequence). Trimming stripped 4 bases from V and 0 bases from J, with 19 bases between. The CDR3 DNA is TGTGCCAGCAGCCCCGGTGGTACGGACGCGTATAGCAATCAGCCCCAGCATTTT. Translation gives CASSPGGTDAYSNQPQHF.

The V and J genes are TRBV28 and TRBJ1-3, with D possibly being TRBD1 (6 bases). CDR3 length equals 17 residues. Trimming shortened V by 8 bases and J by 1 base, and 21 bases separated the two germline ends. Germline CDR1 is MDHEN and CDR2 is SYDVKM. The CDR3 spells CASLPGGGSHSGNTIYF. The DNA of the CDR3 is TGTGCCAGCCTTCCCGGAGGGGGGAGCCATTCTGGAAACACCATATATTTT. Together with reference TRBV28 and TRBJ1-3, the CDR3 gives the full variable domain: DVKVTQSSRYLVKRTGEKVFLECVQDMDHENMFWYRQDPGLGLRLIYFSYDVKMKEKGDIPEGYSVSREKKERFSLILESASTNQTSMYLCASLPGGGSHSGNTIYFGEGSWLTVV.

CDR3 sequence (DNA): TGTGCTAGTGGTTTGCCCCCGGGGAGGGGAGTGGGGAACCATCAGCCCCAGCATTTT. Residues: CASGLPPGRGVGNHQPQHF. V usage is TRBV12-5 and J usage is TRBJ1-5; TRBD1 is a possible D gene (5 bases). This CDR3 contains 19 residues. Germline loops: CDR1 LGHNT, CDR2 FRNRAP. Trimming pared 2 bases from V and 5 bases from J, leaving 25 bases between.

This chain connects TRBV30 to TRBJ2-1; D perhaps matches TRBD2 (5 bases). Germline CDR1 reads GTSNPN; CDR2 reads SVGIG (reference sequence). There are 12 residues in the CDR3. Between the trimmed V and J ends, which lost 5 bases and 6 bases, there was a span of 11 bases. In DNA form, the CDR3 reads TGTGCCTGGTGTAGCGTGCTCAATGAGCAGTTCTTC. It yields the protein CAWCSVLNEQFF.

The CDR3 coding sequence is TGTGCCAGCAGTCGCAGGGGTAACTATGGCTACACCTTC. Translating it yields CASSRRGNYGYTF. This chain uses TRBV6-5 with TRBJ1-2, with a possible D match to TRBD1 (6 bases). Germline CDR1 reads MNHEY; CDR2 reads SVGAGI. CDR3 size: 13 residues. The V and J ends lost 5 bases and 1 base respectively, with 8 bases between them.

The count of this clone is one. V is TRBV18 and J is TRBJ2-1; possibly TRBD2 for D (5 bases). The germline V and J ends were trimmed by 5 bases and 4 bases, with 12 bases remaining between them. This CDR3 is built from 14 residues. Per germline, CDR1 KGHSH and CDR2 LQKENI. Written as DNA, the CDR3 is TGTGCCAGCTCATTCAAGACTAAGTACAATGAGCAGTTCTTC. Amino acids: CASSFKTKYNEQFF. Looking up the rest from reference TRBV18 and TRBJ2-1 gives the full variable domain: NAGVMQNPRHLVRRRGQEARLRCSPMKGHSHVYWYRQLPEEGLKFMVYLQKENIIDESGMPKERFSAEFPKEGPSILRIQQVVRGDSAAYFCASSFKTKYNEQFFGPGTRLTVL.

This chain links TRBV7-9 with TRBJ2-5; 11 bases agree with TRBD2. This CDR3 spans 14 amino acids. Germline V gene data show CDR1 as SEHNR and CDR2 as FQNEAQ (reference sequence). V dropped 11 bases and J dropped 5; count of bases not matched to a gene: 10. The CDR3 sequence is CADTVRLAGETQYF. Written as DNA, the CDR3 is TGTGCCGACACCGTGAGACTAGCGGGGGAGACCCAGTACTTC.

The chain uses TRBV7-9 and TRBJ1-2; maybe TRBD1 (5 bases). V was clipped by 1 base and J by 7 bases, with 10 bases between them. The CDR3 extends over 13 amino acids. Germline V lookup: CDR1 SEHNR, CDR2 FQNEAQ (reference sequence). CDR3 sequence reads: CASSLDRTFGYTF. The CDR3 DNA reads TGTGCCAGCAGCTTAGACAGGACCTTTGGCTACACCTTC.